The rows below give T cell receptor beta chains drawn from one sample of a study of shared clonotypes between healthy human individuals. Clones were read by immunoSEQ multiplex PCR, and TCRdb kept only the in-frame ones, dropping some. This repertoire shows about 1 million clones, 65% to 80% found once; its top ten account for 1.4% to 1.5%. What was sequenced was memory CD4+ T cells sorted from blood. The receptors were sampled from a man aged 18 to 35 in good health. CDR3s include the opening cysteine and the closing phenylalanine or tryptophan. The D gene is left open where the match is weak.

TRBV5-4 TRBD2 CASSPGTSRADTQYF
TRBV6-4 - CASSEPGLNTEAFF
TRBV18 TRBD1 CASSRLLDRETDEQFF
TRBV10-2 TRBD1 CASSSQGVDYGYTF
TRBV5-1 - CASSLGTRQETQYF
TRBV5-1 TRBD1 CASSETGGAQPQHF
TRBV19 TRBD1 CASSKQGADYGYTF
TRBV27 TRBD1 CASRAGGPGELFF
TRBV7-9 - CASSLSDGYTF
TRBV4-3 TRBD1 CASSQSVFPEQGDRNYGYTF
TRBV13 TRBD1 CASRRQGANEQFF
TRBV7-9 TRBD1 CASSVSTGGASPLHF
TRBV29-1 - CSVGRGNTGELFF
TRBV5-1 - CASSLMAGTQGYGYTF
TRBV19 - CASSIDRQGNNQPQHF
TRBV7-2 - CASSLTPVGELFF
TRBV7-9 TRBD2 CASGLAGGQQGTQYF
TRBV5-1 - CASSLAGGTGELFF
TRBV10-3 - CAISQQGDEQYF
TRBV10-3 - CAISAGGWGQPQHF
TRBV5-6 - CASSLLAGTYEQYF
TRBV28 TRBD1 CASSSRGQGFSNQPQHF
TRBV30 - CAWSRRGRLDNTEAFF
TRBV2 TRBD1 CASKDRGPYNEQFF
TRBV5-1 - CASSLAGGLYEQYF
TRBV7-9 - CASSLNDQLDTQYF
TRBV7-8 - CASSQDRKSTGYTF
TRBV10-1 TRBD2 CASSEGTSGRVDTQYF
TRBV27 TRBD1 CASRPGQGAFYEQYF
TRBV7-3 TRBD1 CASSPGGGGQETQYF
TRBV5-1 TRBD2 CASSRGLAGGPRDTQYF
TRBV6-5 - CASSPPSREGNTIYF
TRBV7-2 TRBD1 CASSVGQGSSYEQYF
TRBV6-6 TRBD1 CASSRPGQGAYEQYF
TRBV18 - CASSIGAYEQYF
TRBV19 - CASSIVWSSPTDTQYF
TRBV5-1 - CASSIQGSSSYNEQFF
TRBV10-2 - CASSDAGLRGKEAFF
TRBV7-6 - CASSLKQPGRTEAFF
TRBV30 - CAWSVRRRAGNEQYF
TRBV6-5 TRBD1 CASRSNTGGSGGYTF
TRBV11-3 - CASSFAPNTEAFF
TRBV7-2 TRBD2 CASSLGGTLYNEQFF
TRBV5-1 - CASSSTGSSNQPQHF
TRBV6-1 - CASSDMGSYEQYF
TRBV2 - CASTMWGAETEAFF
TRBV5-1 - CASSLLGLEQFF
TRBV6-6 TRBD1 CASSVRSGTGLEQYF
TRBV5-1 - CASSLGGGFNEKLFF
TRBV5-4 - CASSLDFGARGETQYF
TRBV9 - CASSAPSRGIGELFF
TRBV19 - CASSTSGTYEQYF
TRBV29-1 - CSVDFGGISGETQYF
TRBV28 - CASNLGGLPGGTDTQYF